This T cell receptor beta chain was sequenced during a study of CD8 T cells in Susac syndrome. A quantity of roughly 0.5 to 1 ug RNA underwent reverse transcription using random hexamers. Amplification of the TCR beta CDR3 was carried out by immunoSEQ multiplex PCR, which spanned a total of 54 Vbeta and 13 Jbeta segments. TCRdb independently ran MiXCR on the immunoSEQ multiplex PCR reads; one entry per CDR3 protein. This sample yields 120,000 to 150,000 distinct CDR3 sequences, of which approximately 95% are seen a single time; 0.084% belongs to the top ten. The V segment lost 3 bases and the J segment 3 bases; nucleotides outside the gene matches: 9. The CDR3 is made up of 16 amino acids. CDR1 is GTSNPN, CDR2 SVGIG, per germline (reference sequence).

The specimen sequenced was CD4+ T cells from PBMCs. The TCR originated in a human donor in good health. This rearrangement joins TRBV30 to TRBJ1-5; 9 bases fit TRBD1. The CDR3 here is CAWSPIGTGFNQPQHF. The CDR3 nucleotides read TGTGCCTGGAGCCCTATCGGGACAGGGTTCAATCAGCCCCAGCATTTT. Using reference TRBV30 and TRBJ1-5 for the parts outside the CDR3, the full variable domain is SQTIHQWPATLVQPVGSPLSLECTVEGTSNPNLYWYRQAAGRGLQLLFYSVGIGQISSEVPQNLSASRPQDRQFILSSKKLLLSDSGFYLCAWSPIGTGFNQPQHFGDGTRLSIL.